This T cell receptor (beta chain) was sequenced during a study of vaccination and CD4 T cells after COVID-19. The sample's treatment: approximately 11-day PBMC culture with coronavirus spike peptide pools or control peptides (ViraFEST assay). The authors replaced half the medium with fresh IL-2 medium on days 3 and 7. With respect to this clonotype: Its specificity is unknown.

Cultured CD4+ T-cell DNA underwent Oncomine TCR Beta short-read sequencing. One entry per CDR3 protein, called by TCRdb with MiXCR from the PCR reads. The sample shows approximately 17,000 distinct CDR3 sequences, approximately 50% of them seen only once. Between the trimmed V and J ends, which lost 0 bases and 5 bases, there was a span of 14 bases. The CDR3 length is 16 residues. Germline assignment: CDR1 GTSNPN and CDR2 SVGIG (reference sequence). The V call is TRBV30, the J call TRBJ1-6; the D gene is possibly TRBD1 (6 bases). The sequence came from a human donor who had recovered from COVID-19. Sequenced here: CD4+ T cells from blood, cultured in vitro, sampled before SARS-CoV-2 vaccination. CDR3 loop: CAWSVPWGRNNSPLHF. The CDR3 DNA is TGTGCCTGGAGTGTTCCTTGGGGGCGGAATAATTCACCCCTCCACTTT.